Here is one T cell receptor beta chain with its context. CDR3 length equals 17 residues. From germline, CDR1 is MGHDK and CDR2 SYGVNS. The ends were cut back, 2 bases at V and 3 bases at J, with 19 bases in the middle. This sample was taken from a study of technical replicates of blood from several donors. Clones were sequenced by immunoSEQ multiplex PCR, and TCRdb holds only the in-frame ones, with some missing. The table records about 78,000 clones, just under 95% of them present only once. The sample taken for sequencing was T cells isolated from PBMCs. The sequence was collected from a human donor in good health. The gene calls are TRBV25-1 and TRBJ1-1; no clear D gene. The CDR3 coding sequence is TGTGCCAGCAGTGAACGGGTCGGGAATGATCCCCACACTGAAGCTTTCTTT. It translates to CASSERVGNDPHTEAFF. Full variable domain (outside the CDR3, taken from reference TRBV25-1 and TRBJ1-1): EADIYQTPRYLVIGTGKKITLECSQTMGHDKMYWYQQDPGMELHLIHYSYGVNSTEKGDLSSESTVSRIRTEHFPLTLESARPSHTSQYLCASSERVGNDPHTEAFFGQGTRLTVV.